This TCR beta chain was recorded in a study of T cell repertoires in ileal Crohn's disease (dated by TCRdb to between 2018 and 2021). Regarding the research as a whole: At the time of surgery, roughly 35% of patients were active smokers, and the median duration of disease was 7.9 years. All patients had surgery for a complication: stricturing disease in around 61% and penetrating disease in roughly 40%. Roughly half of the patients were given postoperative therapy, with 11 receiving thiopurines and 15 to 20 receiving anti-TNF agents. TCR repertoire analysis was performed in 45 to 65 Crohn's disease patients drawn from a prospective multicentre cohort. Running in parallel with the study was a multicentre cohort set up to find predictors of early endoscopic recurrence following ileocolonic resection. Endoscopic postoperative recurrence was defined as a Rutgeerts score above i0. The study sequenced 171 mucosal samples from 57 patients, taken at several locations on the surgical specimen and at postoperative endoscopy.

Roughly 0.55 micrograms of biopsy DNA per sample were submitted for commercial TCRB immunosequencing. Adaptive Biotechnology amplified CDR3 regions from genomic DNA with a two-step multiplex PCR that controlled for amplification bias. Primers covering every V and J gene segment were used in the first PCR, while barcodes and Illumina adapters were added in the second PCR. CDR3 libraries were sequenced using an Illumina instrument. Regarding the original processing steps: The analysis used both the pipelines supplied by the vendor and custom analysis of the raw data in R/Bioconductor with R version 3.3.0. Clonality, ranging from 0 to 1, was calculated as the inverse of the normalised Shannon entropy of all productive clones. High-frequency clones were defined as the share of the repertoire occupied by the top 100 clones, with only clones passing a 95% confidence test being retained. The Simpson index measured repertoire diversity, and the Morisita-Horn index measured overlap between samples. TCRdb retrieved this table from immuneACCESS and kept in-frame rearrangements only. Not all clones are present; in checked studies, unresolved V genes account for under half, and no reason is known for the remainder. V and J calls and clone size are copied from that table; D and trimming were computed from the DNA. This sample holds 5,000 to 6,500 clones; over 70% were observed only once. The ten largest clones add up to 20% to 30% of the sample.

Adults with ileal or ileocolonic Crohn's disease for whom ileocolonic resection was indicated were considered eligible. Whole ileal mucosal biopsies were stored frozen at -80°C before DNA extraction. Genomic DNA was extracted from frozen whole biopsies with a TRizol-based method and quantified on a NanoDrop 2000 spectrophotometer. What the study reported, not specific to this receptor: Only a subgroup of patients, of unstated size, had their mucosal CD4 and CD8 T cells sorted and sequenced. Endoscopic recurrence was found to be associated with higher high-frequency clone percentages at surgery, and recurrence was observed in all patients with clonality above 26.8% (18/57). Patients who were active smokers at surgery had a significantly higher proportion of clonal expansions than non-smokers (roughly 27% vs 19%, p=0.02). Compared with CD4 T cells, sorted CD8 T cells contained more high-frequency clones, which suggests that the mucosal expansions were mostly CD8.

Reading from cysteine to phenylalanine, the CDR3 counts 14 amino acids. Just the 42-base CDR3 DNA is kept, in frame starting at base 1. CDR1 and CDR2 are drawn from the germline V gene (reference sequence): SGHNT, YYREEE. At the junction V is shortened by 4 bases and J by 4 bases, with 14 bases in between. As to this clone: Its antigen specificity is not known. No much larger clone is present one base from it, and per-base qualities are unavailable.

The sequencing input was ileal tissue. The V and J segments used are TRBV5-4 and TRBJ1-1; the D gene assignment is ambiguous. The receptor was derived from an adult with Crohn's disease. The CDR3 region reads CASSPFEGSTEAFF. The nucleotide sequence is TGTGCCAGCAGCCCCTTTGAGGGCTCCACTGAAGCTTTCTTT.